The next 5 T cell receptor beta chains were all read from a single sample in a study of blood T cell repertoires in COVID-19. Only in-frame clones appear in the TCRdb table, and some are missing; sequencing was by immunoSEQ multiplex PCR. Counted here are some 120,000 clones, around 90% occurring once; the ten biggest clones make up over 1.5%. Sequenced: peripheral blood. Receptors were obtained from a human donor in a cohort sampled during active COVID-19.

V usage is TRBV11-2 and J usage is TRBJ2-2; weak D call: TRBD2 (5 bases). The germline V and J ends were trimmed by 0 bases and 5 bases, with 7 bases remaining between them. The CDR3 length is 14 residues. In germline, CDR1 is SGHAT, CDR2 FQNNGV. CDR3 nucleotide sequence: TGTGCCAGCAGCTTAGATGGGAGAACCGGGGAGCTGTTTTTT. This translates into CASSLDGRTGELFF.

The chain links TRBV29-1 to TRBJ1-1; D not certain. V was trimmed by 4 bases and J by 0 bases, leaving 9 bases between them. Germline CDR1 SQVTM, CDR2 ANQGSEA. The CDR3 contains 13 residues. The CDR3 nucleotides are TGCAGCGTTGGTTTACTTATGAACACTGAAGCTTTCTTT. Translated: CSVGLLMNTEAFF. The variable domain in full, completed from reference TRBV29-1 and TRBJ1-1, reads SAVISQKPSRDICQRGTSLTIQCQVDSQVTMMFWYRQQPGQSLTLIATANQGSEATYESGFVIDKFPISRPNLTFSTLTVSNMSPEDSSIYLCSVGLLMNTEAFFGQGTRLTVV.

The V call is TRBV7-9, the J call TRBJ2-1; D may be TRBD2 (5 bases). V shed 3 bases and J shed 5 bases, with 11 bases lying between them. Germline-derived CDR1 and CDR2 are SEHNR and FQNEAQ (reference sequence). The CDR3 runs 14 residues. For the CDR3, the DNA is TGTGCCAGCAGCTTCAGGACTGGAGACAATGAGCAGTTCTTC. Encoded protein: CASSFRTGDNEQFF.

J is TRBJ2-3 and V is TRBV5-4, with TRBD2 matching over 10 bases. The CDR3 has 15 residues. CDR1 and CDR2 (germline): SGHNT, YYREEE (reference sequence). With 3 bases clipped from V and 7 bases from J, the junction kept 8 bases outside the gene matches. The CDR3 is CASSSRGTSAHTQYF. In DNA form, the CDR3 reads TGTGCCAGCAGCTCCCGGGGGACTAGCGCGCATACGCAGTATTTT.

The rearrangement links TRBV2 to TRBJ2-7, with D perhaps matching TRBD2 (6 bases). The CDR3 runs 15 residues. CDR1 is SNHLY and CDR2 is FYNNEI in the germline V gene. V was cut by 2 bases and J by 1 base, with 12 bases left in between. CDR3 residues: CASSESLSGSYEQYF. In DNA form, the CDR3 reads TGTGCCAGCAGTGAAAGTCTGAGCGGGTCCTACGAGCAGTACTTC.